These T cell receptor beta chains were read from a single sample in a study of T cell responses to AZD1222 COVID-19 vaccine. Libraries were prepared by immunoSEQ multiplex PCR; TCRdb keeps only in-frame clonotypes and omits some of them. The table includes over 95,000 clones, 88% detected once. Sequenced here: peripheral blood, sampled on day 0 of AZD1222 vaccination. These receptors were obtained from an adult in good health. The CDR3 runs from the conserved cysteine through the conserved F or W. The D gene is left open where the match is weak. Only some rows state a clone size, as once, few, many or a class for expanded clones.

cdr3_length clone_size d_call j_call v_call cdr3_aa cdr3_nt
15 medium-sized - TRBJ2-7 TRBV19 CASSIGWTSAVEQYF TGTGCCAGTAGTATTGGGTGGACATCTGCCGTCGAGCAGTACTTC
11 few - TRBJ1-1 TRBV29-1 CSVNGGTEAFF TGCAGCGTCAACGGCGGCACTGAAGCTTTCTTT
16 - - TRBJ2-7 TRBV4-3 CASSQDSTRNPYEQYF TGCGCCAGCAGCCAAGATAGTACCAGGAATCCCTACGAGCAGTACTTC
16 - - TRBJ2-1 TRBV4-1 CASSQDNGLANNEQFF TGCGCCAGCAGCCAAGATAATGGGCTAGCGAACAATGAGCAGTTCTTC
15 - - TRBJ1-6 TRBV7-9 CASSLGTSYNSPLHF TGTGCCAGCAGCTTAGGGACCTCCTATAATTCACCCCTCCACTTT
13 - - TRBJ2-2 TRBV7-3 CASSLQPTGELFF TGTGCCAGCAGCTTGCAACCCACCGGGGAGCTGTTTTTT
13 - - TRBJ2-1 TRBV7-2 CASNEGYYNEQFF TGTGCCAGCAACGAGGGTTACTACAATGAGCAGTTCTTC
15 - - TRBJ1-4 TRBV11-2 CASSFTGLHGEKLFF TGTGCCAGCAGCTTCACAGGACTGCACGGGGAAAAACTGTTTTTT
12 - - TRBJ1-5 TRBV7-8 CASSLANQPQHF TGTGCCAGCAGCTTAGCGAATCAGCCCCAGCATTTT
20 - - TRBJ1-2 TRBV9 CASSYSGGPNLDGLGYGYTF TGTGCCAGCAGCTACTCGGGCGGACCTAACCTCGACGGCTTAGGTTATGGCTACACCTTC
15 - TRBD2 TRBJ2-2 TRBV19 CASSNQGGVAGELFF TGTGCCAGTAGTAACCAGGGAGGGGTGGCCGGGGAGCTGTTTTTT
17 - TRBD1 TRBJ2-3 TRBV24-1 CATSVSPGQGSTDTQYF TGTGCCACCAGTGTCTCCCCCGGACAGGGGAGCACAGATACGCAGTATTTT
15 - - TRBJ1-2 TRBV4-1 CASSQESPAIYGYTF TGCGCCAGCAGCCAAGAAAGTCCGGCTATATATGGCTACACCTTC
14 - - TRBJ2-5 TRBV19 CASSPGQLQETQYF TGTGCCAGTAGTCCCGGGCAGCTCCAAGAGACCCAGTACTTC
13 - - TRBJ2-3 TRBV27 CASSLSWADTQYF TGTGCCAGCAGTTTATCTTGGGCAGATACGCAGTATTTT
17 - TRBD1 TRBJ2-5 TRBV7-9 CASSLGLHRGVQETQYF TGTGCCAGCAGCTTAGGCCTTCACAGGGGCGTGCAAGAGACCCAGTACTTC
17 - TRBD2 TRBJ2-3 TRBV6-2/TRBV6-3 CASSYSLAGVRTDTQYF TGTGCCAGCAGTTATTCCCTAGCGGGAGTGCGCACAGATACGCAGTATTTT
18 - TRBD2 TRBJ2-2 TRBV7-8 CASSPFFMREAPTGELFF TGTGCCAGCAGCCCCTTTTTTATGCGGGAGGCACCTACCGGGGAGCTGTTTTTT
14 - - TRBJ1-4 TRBV18 CASSPEITNEKLFF TGTGCCAGCTCACCAGAGATAACTAATGAAAAACTGTTTTTT
13 once - TRBJ1-1 TRBV29-1 CSGHSFMNTEAFF TGCAGCGGTCACAGTTTCATGAACACTGAAGCTTTCTTT
15 - - TRBJ1-3 TRBV4-2 CASSQGVAIGNTIYF TGTGCCAGCAGCCAAGGAGTGGCAATTGGAAACACCATATATTTT
15 - TRBD1 TRBJ2-1 TRBV24-1 CATSEAGTDYNEQFF TGTGCCACCAGTGAAGCCGGGACAGATTACAATGAGCAGTTCTTC
18 - TRBD2 TRBJ2-3 TRBV5-1 CASSLALASGSITDTQYF TGCGCCAGCAGCTTGGCCCTGGCTAGCGGGAGTATTACAGATACGCAGTATTTT